The TCR beta chain under discussion was sequenced for a study of T-cell memory formation after mild COVID-19 (dated by TCRdb to 2020 to 2022). With regard to the full study: TCR sequence clusters from the two donors were found to be largely donor specific. In two donors, T-cell clones that expanded and contracted after mild COVID-19 were followed by sequencing TCRalpha and TCRbeta repertoires longitudinally. The cohort comprised two young, previously healthy adult volunteers, one female and one male. The paper as a whole reports these results and caveats: The detection of some responding clones in pre-infection memory suggests that pre-existing cross-reactive memory T cells joined the SARS-CoV-2 response. Contracting CD4+ clones appeared mostly in the CM and EM memory subsets, whereas CD8+ clones were enriched in EMRA. Clones contracting from day 15 to 85 had balanced CD4/CD8 phenotypes, while a second wave expanding from day 15 to 37 was biased towards CD4+. Only a couple of mild cases were covered in the study, and larger cohorts including severe cases with pre-infection samples were considered necessary. SARS-CoV-2 specificity of the second-wave clones peaking on day 37 was not confirmed.

Ficoll-Paque density gradient centrifugation was used to isolate PBMCs. From its cysteine to its phenylalanine, the CDR3 spans 13 amino acids. The read is trimmed to its CDR3 DNA, 39 bases read in frame from base 1. The germline V end is reduced by 10 bases and the J end by 6 bases; junction bases left unmatched: 8. CDR1 WSHSY and CDR2 SAAADI are derived from the germline V gene. With regard to this clonotype: The antigen it recognizes is unknown. No base quality values were provided; no much bigger clone lies one nucleotide off.

Sequencing was carried out with an Illumina NovaSeq 6000. TCRalpha and TCRbeta cDNA libraries were built by 5'RACE with constant-segment primers, adding sample barcodes and unique molecular identifiers. RNA was extracted from every sample with Trizol reagent. Amplification of the libraries took two PCR steps, and the second step added a second sample barcode plus Illumina TruSeq adapters. The libraries were sequenced on an Illumina NovaSeq using 2 x 150 bp paired-end reads. In the paper's pipeline: Reads were demultiplexed and collapsed into UMI-guided consensus sequences with migec v1.2.7. With mixcr v2.1.11, UMI consensuses were aligned to TRA and TRB V and J templates and assembled into clonotypes. Expanded or contracted clonotypes were those called significant by both edgeR and NoisET, with noise models trained on biological replicates. For edgeR calls, the thresholds were a false discovery rate-adjusted p below 0.01 and a log2 fold-change of 1. As an exploratory analysis of dynamics, PCA with hierarchical clustering was applied to max-normalized trajectories of the 1000 most abundant clonotypes. The CD4 or CD8 phenotype of responding clones was assigned using the separately sequenced CD4+ and CD8+ repertoires. The public reads were reprocessed in TCRdb via fastp at Q25 and MiXCR, keeping in-frame beta chains. Entries are consolidated by CDR3 protein sequence, retaining the most common genes and DNA. The V and J calls follow TCRdb's processing rather than the paper's. The sample yields roughly 190,000 distinct CDR3 sequences; around 20% were counted once. About 2.4% of the sample is in the top ten clones.

This TCR came from an adult woman who had mild COVID-19 (a few samples of this study predate the infection). The sample titles of this study are shuffled in the database, so cell type and time point are left out; the donor was told from shared clones. Input material: PBMCs or a T cell subset sorted from them (not recorded which). The chain was built from TRBV10-2 and TRBJ2-1; 8 central bases correspond to TRBD1. The CDR3 sequence is CATRPGQGNEQFF. The sequenced DNA: TGCGCCACCCGACCCGGACAGGGCAATGAGCAGTTCTTC.